This TCR beta chain was obtained from a study of T cells in Graves' hyperthyroidism and ophthalmopathy. Patients were aged 18 to 65, had disease duration under 2 months, and had newly diagnosed hyperthyroidism. Exclusions: uncontrolled infection, other autoimmune disease, pregnancy, lactation. The CDR3 regions of TCR beta were amplified from RNA transcripts. HTBI primers drove first-round RT-PCR of the TCR CDR3. TCRdb processed the multiplex PCR reads anew with MiXCR; each CDR3 protein has one entry. The sample lists roughly 420,000 distinct CDR3 sequences, around 13% occurring once. Study-wide results and limits: Blood also carried most thyroid clonotypes expanded above 0.001. Ophthalmopathy prediction by the model preceded onset by a median about 6.3 months.

In its sample, this clonotype was seen many times. Its antigen is unidentified. Specimen: blood. The source of this sequence is a woman between 18 and 30 years old with Graves' hyperthyroidism.

The CDR3 sequence: CASSLGPSGSRAYEQYF. The CDR3 nucleotides read TGTGCCAGCAGCTTGGGGCCTAGCGGGAGCCGGGCCTACGAGCAGTACTTC. This chain connects TRBV11-2 to TRBJ2-7; 10 nucleotides line up with TRBD2. Germline V lookup: CDR1 SGHAT, CDR2 FQNNGV. V was pared by 3 bases and J by 2 bases, with 10 bases of the junction left unmatched. This CDR3 is 17 amino acids long.